The clone carrying this T cell receptor (beta chain) is a singleton in its sample. Its antigen is not known. The V end lost 2 bases, the J end lost 1 base, and 8 bases lay between the germline ends. The germline CDR1 and CDR2 sequences are SGHVS and FQNEAQ. The CDR3 sequence is 14 residues long. The PCR used 60 Vbeta and 13 Jbeta primers. Clones were read by immunoSEQ multiplex PCR, and TCRdb kept only the in-frame ones, dropping some. The table includes over 90,000 clones, around 79% detected once. This sample is drawn from a study of cytomegalovirus exposure and HLA in healthy donors. Study findings and constraints: Indistinguishability led to the exclusion of some V segments, TRBV6-2 and TRBV6-3 included.

The chain couples TRBV7-8 to TRBJ1-1, with a tentative D call TRBD1 (5 bases). What was sequenced was PBMCs. The receptor comes from a man aged 50-59 years in good health and CMV-seropositive. This CDR3 reads CASSLRGWNTEAFF. The CDR3, as DNA: TGTGCCAGCAGCTTACGGGGGTGGAACACTGAAGCTTTCTTT.